This T cell receptor (beta chain) stems from a study of early T cells in non-severe SARS-CoV-2 infection. Unique molecular identifiers were attached to individual cDNA molecules. TCRdb reanalysed the 5' RACE reads using MiXCR and keeps one entry per CDR3 protein. Seen here are around 64,000 distinct CDR3 sequences, about an eighth observed once, and the top ten hold under 7%. The V end lost 1 base, the J end lost 4 bases, and 11 bases lay between the germline ends. The CDR3 is made up of 15 amino acids. CDR1 and CDR2 (germline): SGHTA, FQGNSA. The chain has TRBV7-2 and TRBJ2-1; D remains unclear. The material sequenced was whole blood, taken at baseline. This sequence originates from an adult who was a healthcare worker with PCR-confirmed SARS-CoV-2 infection or an uninfected control (not recorded which). The CDR3 region is CASSLGQTRYNEQFF. CDR3 bases: TGTGCCAGCAGCTTAGGTCAGACACGATACAATGAGCAGTTCTTC.